A single sample gave rise to the 30 T cell receptor beta chains below, sequenced in a study of response to subunit inactivated influenza vaccine. MiXCR was run by TCRdb on the RT-PCR reads, yielding one entry per CDR3 protein. This table has around 850,000 distinct CDR3 sequences, 15% to 20% appearing once. The sample in question was PBMCs from blood, obtained 5 days after vaccination. The receptors come from a man aged 45-65 years who received an inactivated influenza vaccine.

A few counts support this clonotype. This chain uses TRBV9 with TRBJ2-1; TRBD2 agrees at 7 bases. Trimming cost V 3 bases and J 2 bases; bases outside gene matches: 5. The CDR3 is 15 residues long. Germline CDR1 reads SGDLS; CDR2 reads YYNGEE. Here the CDR3 reads CASSGAGFPYNEQFF. The CDR3 DNA reads TGTGCCAGCAGCGGAGCGGGATTTCCCTACAATGAGCAGTTCTTC.

V is TRBV7-8 and J is TRBJ1-3; 10 bases match TRBD1. This CDR3 is built from 18 residues. Unmatched junction bases numbered 10, after V lost 5 bases and J lost 0 bases. Germline V gene data show CDR1 as SGHVS and CDR2 as FQNEAQ. This CDR3 is CASSPWDRGPNSGNTIYF. In DNA form, the CDR3 reads TGTGCCAGCAGCCCTTGGGACAGGGGACCCAACTCTGGAAACACCATATATTTT. The whole variable domain, filled in from reference TRBV7-8 and TRBJ1-3, reads GAGVSQSPRYKVAKRGQDVALRCDPISGHVSLFWYQQALGQGPEFLTYFQNEAQLDKSGLPSDRFFAERPEGSVSTLKIQRTQQEDSAVYLCASSPWDRGPNSGNTIYFGEGSWLTVV.

The chain carries TRBV20-1 and TRBJ2-1; the match to TRBD2 covers 8 bases. Germline CDR1 reads DFQATT; CDR2 reads SNEGSKA (reference sequence). With V trimmed by 3 bases and J by 0 bases, 7 bases remained unmatched. The length of the CDR3 is 16 residues. The CDR3 region is CSASPSGPSSYNEQFF. In nucleotides, the CDR3 is TGCAGTGCTAGCCCTAGCGGGCCTAGCTCCTACAATGAGCAGTTCTTC.

The gene calls are TRBV12-3 or TRBV12-4 and TRBJ1-5; 7 nucleotides agree with TRBD1. With V trimmed by 6 bases and J by 7 bases, 12 bases remained unmatched. The CDR3 length is 15 residues. In DNA, the CDR3 is TGTGCCAGCAGCCCCGGGACAGCCACTAGACAGCCCCAGCATTTT. Translated: CASSPGTATRQPQHF.

The gene calls are TRBV5-1 and TRBJ1-2; D remains unclear. This CDR3 has 15 amino acids. Trimming pared 5 bases from V and 3 bases from J, leaving 17 bases between. CDR1 and CDR2 from the germline V gene are SGHRS and YFSETQ. The CDR3 region is CASSSGVEIHYGYTF. The CDR3 DNA reads as TGCGCCAGCAGTTCCGGGGTAGAAATTCACTATGGCTACACCTTC.

The rearrangement uses TRBV28 and TRBJ2-3; the D gene is possibly TRBD2 (5 bases). The CDR3 runs to 16 residues. V lost 3 bases, J lost 0 bases, and 13 bases lay in between. Germline assignment: CDR1 MDHEN and CDR2 SYDVKM. The CDR3 here is CASSFPTTSSTDTQYF. The DNA of the CDR3 is TGTGCCAGCAGTTTTCCGACTACCTCTAGCACAGATACGCAGTATTTT.

In its sample, this clonotype was seen a few times. Written as DNA, the CDR3 is TGCAGTGCTACCTACAGGGTCCACTACGAGCAGTACTTC. This codes for CSATYRVHYEQYF. The genes are TRBV20-1 and TRBJ2-7; weak D call: TRBD1 (6 bases). This CDR3 spans 13 amino acids. Trimming pared 4 bases from V and 3 bases from J, leaving 13 bases between. Per germline, CDR1 DFQATT and CDR2 SNEGSKA (reference sequence).

The chain recombines TRBV29-1 with TRBJ2-5; D may match TRBD1 or TRBD2 (5 bases each). Germline CDR1 reads SQVTM; CDR2 reads ANQGSEA. Trimming stripped 4 bases from V and 3 bases from J, with 15 bases between. The CDR3 extends over 14 amino acids. The CDR3, as DNA: TGCAGCGTTGCGGGGTGGGGCCCTGAAGAGACCCAGTACTTC. The encoded protein is CSVAGWGPEETQYF.

CDR3 protein: CSANLGGLRGYTF. CDR3 bases: TGCAGCGCCAACCTGGGGGGGCTCCGCGGCTACACCTTC. This chain uses TRBV29-1 with TRBJ1-2, with D perhaps matching TRBD1 (6 bases). CDR1 SQVTM and CDR2 ANQGSEA come from the germline V gene. This CDR3 spans 13 amino acids. Trimming took 7 bases from V and 8 from J, leaving 20 bases between them.

V is TRBV28 and J is TRBJ1-6, with D hard to call. The CDR3 spans 16 residues. Trimming stripped 10 bases from V and 3 bases from J, with 19 bases between. In germline, CDR1 is MDHEN, CDR2 SYDVKM. The DNA for the CDR3 is TGTGCCACCAGAGTGGGCGGGGTCTTCTATAATTCACCCCTCCACTTT. Its protein product is CATRVGGVFYNSPLHF.

The genes are TRBV7-2 and TRBJ2-3; no clear D gene. Germline loops: CDR1 SGHTA, CDR2 FQGNSA. The CDR3 is 16 residues long. V lost 2 bases to trimming and J lost 0 bases, with 12 bases between them. The CDR3 loop reads CASSLNPVGSTDTQYF. CDR3 nucleotides: TGTGCCAGCAGCTTAAACCCAGTGGGTAGCACAGATACGCAGTATTTT.

This clonotype turned up a few times. V gene TRBV29-1 combines with J gene TRBJ2-5, with D unclear. Germline CDR1 and CDR2: SQVTM and ANQGSEA. This CDR3 contains 11 residues. V was clipped by 5 bases and J by 5 bases, with 9 bases between them. The CDR3, as DNA: TGCAGCGTTCTAAGGGTTGAGACCCAGTACTTC. Its protein product is CSVLRVETQYF.

The chain joins TRBV7-6 to TRBJ2-3; D tentatively reads TRBD1 or TRBD2 (5 bases each). The CDR3 loop spans 15 amino acids. V lost 5 bases and J 1 base, leaving 13 bases between the germline ends. Per the germline V gene, CDR1 is SGHVS and CDR2 is FNYEAQ. DNA for the CDR3: TGTGCCAGCAGCCGGGGCCGTTCGGGCACAGATACGCAGTATTTT. This gives the protein CASSRGRSGTDTQYF.

This clonotype was recorded a few times. The chain is built from TRBV7-2 and TRBJ1-2; 8 nucleotides align to TRBD1. V trimming: 6 bases; J trimming: 5 bases; junction bases outside the gene matches: 8. This CDR3 contains 14 residues. CDR1 is SGHTA and CDR2 is FQGNSA in the germline V gene. The CDR3: CASRTGRGQYGYTF. CDR3 bases: TGTGCCAGCAGGACCGGCAGGGGGCAATATGGCTACACCTTC. The variable domain in full, with the rest retrieved from reference TRBV7-2 and TRBJ1-2, is GAGVSQSPSNKVTEKGKDVELRCDPISGHTALYWYRQSLGQGLEFLIYFQGNSAPDKSGLPSDRFSAERTGGSVSTLTIQRTQQEDSAVYLCASRTGRGQYGYTFGSGTRLTVV.

A few counts support this clonotype. The chain couples TRBV29-1 to TRBJ1-1; weak D call: TRBD1 (5 bases). CDR1 is SQVTM and CDR2 is ANQGSEA in the germline V gene. Trimming stripped 2 bases from V and 1 base from J, with 17 bases between. This CDR3 spans 16 amino acids. CDR3 in amino acids: CSVEFGGDLPNTEAFF. In DNA, the CDR3 is TGCAGCGTTGAATTCGGGGGGGACCTTCCGAACACTGAAGCTTTCTTT.

The V gene is TRBV12-3 or TRBV12-4, the J gene TRBJ2-7, with D unclear. V was shortened by 5 bases and J by 3 bases, with 14 bases between the two germline ends. The CDR3 is made up of 14 amino acids. The CDR3 nucleotides read TGTGCCAGCAGTATCACCGCCGAATTCTACGAGCAGTACTTC. Translating it yields CASSITAEFYEQYF.

At least ten counts were recorded for this clonotype. The rearrangement links TRBV7-2 to TRBJ1-5; D is unresolved. With 1 base removed from V and 0 bases from J, the gap between germline ends came to 10 bases. This CDR3 has 16 residues. CDR1 is SGHTA, CDR2 FQGNSA, per germline. CDR3 nucleotide sequence: TGTGCCAGCAGCTTAGGCTCCGGATTTAGCAATCAGCCCCAGCATTTT. Translating gives CASSLGSGFSNQPQHF.

This clonotype was seen a few times. The V and J genes are TRBV4-2 and TRBJ1-2; tentatively, D is TRBD1 (6 bases). V was shortened by 0 bases and J by 7 bases, with 15 bases between the two germline ends. CDR1 and CDR2 (germline): LGHNA, YNFKEQ. The CDR3 length is 15 residues. The CDR3 DNA is TGTGCCAGCAGCCAAGATCTGGTCAGGGGAGGTGGCTACACCTTC. Residues: CASSQDLVRGGGYTF.

This clonotype was observed a few times. J is TRBJ2-3 and V is TRBV5-1; possibly TRBD2 for D (7 bases). V dropped 5 bases and J dropped 4 bases, with 20 bases sitting between them. There are 16 residues in the CDR3. The germline V gene has CDR1 SGHRS and CDR2 YFSETQ. The CDR3 nucleotides read TGCGCCAGCAGTTCGCGCCGGGGGGCGTCCCCAGATACGCAGTATTTT. Translation gives CASSSRRGASPDTQYF.

The V call is TRBV12-3 or TRBV12-4, the J call TRBJ1-5, with a tentative D call TRBD1 (6 bases). V shed 6 bases and J shed 4 bases, with 13 bases lying between them. This CDR3 spans 14 amino acids. CDR3 DNA: TGTGCCAGCAGACCTACAGGGCCGAATCAGCCCCAGCATTTT. As protein: CASRPTGPNQPQHF.

This clonotype was observed many times. V is TRBV20-1 and J is TRBJ2-1; D remains unclear. Trimming removed 1 base at V and 10 bases at J, with 14 bases between. Per germline, CDR1 DFQATT and CDR2 SNEGSKA (reference sequence). The CDR3 covers 13 residues. CDR3 sequence (DNA): TGCAGTGCTAGAGCGCCAGTTGGCGGCGAGCAGTTCTTC. It encodes CSARAPVGGEQFF.

The chain recombines TRBV5-1 with TRBJ2-7; maybe TRBD1 (6 bases). The germline V gene has CDR1 SGHRS and CDR2 YFSETQ. The CDR3 extends over 13 amino acids. Trimming took 5 bases from V and 4 from J, leaving 13 bases between them. The DNA of the CDR3 is TGCGCCAGCAGATTGACAGGTGATTACGAGCAGTACTTC. Residues: CASRLTGDYEQYF.

In this sample, this clonotype turned up a few times. J is TRBJ2-1 and V is TRBV20-1; TRBD2 matches 12 bases. Germline loops: CDR1 DFQATT, CDR2 SNEGSKA (reference sequence). Trimming removed 6 bases from V and 7 bases from J; junction bases left unmatched: 10. CDR3 size: 15 residues. Here the CDR3 DNA reads TGCAGTGCACCTGTGACTAGCGGGAGCGGTAATGAGCAGTTCTTC. Translating gives CSAPVTSGSGNEQFF.

This clonotype appeared a few times. The V call is TRBV20-1, the J call TRBJ2-7; 12 bases map to TRBD2. V was pared by 5 bases and J by 0 bases, with 5 bases of the junction left unmatched. The CDR3 runs 15 residues. In germline, CDR1 is DFQATT, CDR2 SNEGSKA (reference sequence). The DNA for the CDR3 is TGCAGTGCTGCCTCTAGCGGGGGGGCCTCCTACGAGCAGTACTTC. Encoded protein: CSAASSGGASYEQYF.

This chain connects TRBV20-1 to TRBJ2-1; TRBD2 agrees at 10 bases. The length of the CDR3 is 17 residues. CDR1 is DFQATT, CDR2 SNEGSKA, per germline (reference sequence). V trimming: 0 bases; J trimming: 8 bases; junction bases outside the gene matches: 13. CDR3 in DNA: TGCAGTGCTAGAGATATGAGAGCGGGAGGGTATAAACATGAGCAGTTCTTC. Its protein product is CSARDMRAGGYKHEQFF.

This clonotype showed up just a few times. This may be a read error: a much more frequent sequence differs by one nucleotide. The chain couples TRBV9 to TRBJ2-7, with TRBD1 matching 7 bases. The CDR3 totals 14 residues. Germline trimming cut 4 bases from V and 0 bases from J; bases unmatched to any gene: 4. Germline CDR1 and CDR2: SGDLS and YYNGEE. This chain's CDR3 is CASSQGQTSYEQYF. The CDR3 DNA is TGTGCCAGCAGCCAGGGACAGACCTCCTACGAGCAGTACTTC.

A word on this clonotype: Possible read error: a much larger clone is one base away. This rearrangement joins TRBV20-1 to TRBJ2-7, with 8 bases aligning to TRBD2. Germline V gives CDR1 DFQATT, CDR2 SNEGSKA (reference sequence). The trim removed 0 bases at V and 0 bases at J, leaving 4 bases unmatched. The CDR3 is 15 amino acids. In DNA form, the CDR3 reads TGCAGTGCTAGAGATTACCGGGAGGGCTCCTACGAGCAGTACTTC. Protein: CSARDYREGSYEQYF.

About this clonotype itself: A much larger clone lies one base from this, so it may be a read error. This sequence joins TRBV10-3 and TRBJ2-5; 7 bases are a match to TRBD1. The CDR3 contains 11 residues. Germline V gives CDR1 ENHRY, CDR2 SYGVKD. CDR3 in amino acids: CATSTGVTQYF. In nucleotides, the CDR3 is TGTGCCACCAGTACAGGGGTGACCCAGTACTTC.

This chain joins TRBV6-5 and TRBJ2-2; TRBD1 is a possible D gene (6 bases). This CDR3 comprises 15 residues. V was pared by 1 base and J by 4 bases, with 10 bases between. In germline, CDR1 is MNHEY, CDR2 SVGAGI. In DNA, the CDR3 is TGTGCCAGCAGTTACTACGGCAGGGGCACCGGGGAGCTGTTTTTT. Its protein is CASSYYGRGTGELFF.

There are a few counts of this clonotype. The chain has TRBV6-1 and TRBJ2-2; 10 bases are shared with TRBD1. Looked up from germline, CDR1 is MNHNS and CDR2 is SASEGT. This CDR3 spans 17 amino acids. The junction had 14 bases not matched to a gene; V was cut back by 7 bases and J by 6 bases. CDR3 protein: CASTPRPGQGFAGELFF. The CDR3 region has the DNA TGTGCCAGCACCCCAAGACCGGGACAGGGGTTCGCCGGGGAGCTGTTTTTT.